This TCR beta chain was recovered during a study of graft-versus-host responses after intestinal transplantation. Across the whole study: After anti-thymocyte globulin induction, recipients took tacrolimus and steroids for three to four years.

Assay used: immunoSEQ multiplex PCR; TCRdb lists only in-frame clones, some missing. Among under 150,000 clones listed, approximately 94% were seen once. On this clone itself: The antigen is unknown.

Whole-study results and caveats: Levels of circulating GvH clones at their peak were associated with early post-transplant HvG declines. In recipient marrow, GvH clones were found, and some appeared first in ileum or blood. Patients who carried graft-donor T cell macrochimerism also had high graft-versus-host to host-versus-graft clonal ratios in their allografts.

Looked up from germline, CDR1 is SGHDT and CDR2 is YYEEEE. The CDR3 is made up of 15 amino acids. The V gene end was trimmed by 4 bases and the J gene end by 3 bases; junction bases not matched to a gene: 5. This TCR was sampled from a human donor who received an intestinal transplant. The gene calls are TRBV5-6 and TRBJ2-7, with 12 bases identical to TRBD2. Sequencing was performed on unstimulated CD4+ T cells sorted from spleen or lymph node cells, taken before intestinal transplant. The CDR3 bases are TGTGCCAGCAGCACCACTAGCGGGGGGTACTACGAGCAGTACTTC. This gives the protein CASSTTSGGYYEQYF.